The 19 T cell receptor beta chains reported below all come from one sample, sequenced in a study of T cell changes during pregnancy in multiple sclerosis. Here immunoSEQ multiplex PCR was the method, and the copy in TCRdb shows in-frame clones only, minus some. The sample carries tens of thousands of clones, 85% to 95% recorded once. This specimen was CD4+ T cells from peripheral blood mononuclear cells, taken in the second trimester of pregnancy. Source of these receptors: a female donor with multiple sclerosis, enrolled in a pregnancy study.

The chain is built from TRBV2 and TRBJ2-2; D unresolved. Trimming left V 6 bases short and J 1 base short, with 9 bases between. The germline V gene encodes CDR1 SNHLY and CDR2 FYNNEI. The CDR3 length is 14 residues. CDR3 bases: TGTGCCAGCAGCGAGACACTGAACACCGGGGAGCTGTTTTTT. Translation: CASSETLNTGELFF.

The chain recombines TRBV7-2 with TRBJ1-2, with 12 bases that match TRBD1. Germline CDR1 SGHTA, CDR2 FQGNSA. Unmatched junction bases numbered 12, after V lost 5 bases and J lost 8 bases. The CDR3 has 16 residues. CDR3 coding DNA: TGTGCCAGCAGCCTCACGCTGGGACAGGGGGCGACGGGCTACACCTTC. This gives the protein CASSLTLGQGATGYTF.

This chain connects TRBV4-1 to TRBJ2-7, with D perhaps matching TRBD2 (5 bases). This CDR3 region has 16 residues. The germline gives CDR1 MGHRA, CDR2 YSYEKL. The V end was cut by 3 bases, the J end by 1 base, with 16 bases between. In DNA form, the CDR3 reads TGCGCCAGCAGCCACTCCACGGGAAGGGATTCCTACGAGCAGTACTTC. This translates into CASSHSTGRDSYEQYF.

CDR3 in amino acids: CASSRGGSRNEQFF. In DNA, the CDR3 is TGTGCCAGTAGTAGGGGCGGGAGCAGAAATGAGCAGTTCTTC. The chain joins TRBV19 to TRBJ2-1; 7 bases align to TRBD2. The germline V gene has CDR1 LNHDA and CDR2 SQIVND (reference sequence). V lost 4 bases and J lost 7; bases outside the gene matches: 7. This CDR3 spans 14 amino acids. The variable domain in full, with the rest retrieved from reference TRBV19 and TRBJ2-1, is DGGITQSPKYLFRKEGQNVTLSCEQNLNHDAMYWYRQDPGQGLRLIYYSQIVNDFQKGDIAEGYSVSREKKESFPLTVTSAQKNPTAFYLCASSRGGSRNEQFFGPGTRLTVL.

The CDR3 loop is CAWSPAGGAFF. The CDR3 DNA is TGTGCCTGGAGCCCTGCCGGGGGAGCTTTCTTT. The genes are TRBV30 and TRBJ1-1; a weak D match, TRBD1 (5 bases). V gave up 3 bases and J gave up 10 bases, with 12 bases separating them. Per germline, CDR1 GTSNPN and CDR2 SVGIG (reference sequence). This CDR3 contains 11 residues.

V is TRBV6-1 and J is TRBJ2-3, with a weak D call TRBD1 (6 bases). The V and J ends lost 6 bases and 4 bases respectively, with 11 bases between them. CDR3 length equals 13 residues. Germline loops: CDR1 MNHNS, CDR2 SASEGT. The CDR3 loop is CASRQGGADTQYF. CDR3 DNA: TGTGCCAGCAGACAGGGTGGGGCAGATACGCAGTATTTT.

The rearrangement joins TRBV28 to TRBJ2-3; the D gene is possibly TRBD2 (6 bases). The CDR3 has 13 residues. Trimming pared 1 base from V and 6 bases from J, leaving 8 bases between. CDR1 is MDHEN, CDR2 SYDVKM, per germline. The CDR3 DNA is TGTGCCAGCAGTTTATCTGGGGGGGATACGCAGTATTTT. This gives the protein CASSLSGGDTQYF.

V is TRBV5-8 and J is TRBJ2-2; D gene unclear. Germline CDR1 SGHTS, CDR2 YDEGEE. Trimming shortened V by 6 bases and J by 6 bases, and 6 bases separated the two germline ends. This CDR3 spans 11 amino acids. The CDR3 loop is CASNGAGELFF. In DNA form, the CDR3 reads TGTGCCAGCAACGGAGCCGGGGAGCTGTTTTTT.

The chain joins TRBV11-2 to TRBJ2-4; D uncertain. The CDR3 has 12 residues. V was pared by 4 bases and J by 6 bases, with 7 bases between. Germline V gene data show CDR1 as SGHAT and CDR2 as FQNNGV. CDR3 DNA sequence: TGTGCCAGCAGCTACGAGTCAAACATTCAGTACTTC. It yields the protein CASSYESNIQYF.

CDR3 nucleotide sequence: TGTGCCAGCTCACCTCTAGCGGGGGATAACAATGAGCAGTTCTTC. Translation: CASSPLAGDNNEQFF. V gene TRBV18 combines with J gene TRBJ2-1; 10 bases are a match to TRBD2. Unmatched junction bases numbered 4, after V lost 3 bases and J lost 5 bases. Germline CDR1 and CDR2: KGHSH and LQKENI. This CDR3 has 15 residues. Combining the CDR3 with reference TRBV18 and TRBJ2-1 gives the whole variable domain NAGVMQNPRHLVRRRGQEARLRCSPMKGHSHVYWYRQLPEEGLKFMVYLQKENIIDESGMPKERFSAEFPKEGPSILRIQQVVRGDSAAYFCASSPLAGDNNEQFFGPGTRLTVL.

This chain joins TRBV10-1 and TRBJ2-2; tentatively, D is TRBD1 (6 bases). Trimming pared 6 bases from V and 1 base from J, leaving 15 bases between. CDR3 length: 16 amino acids. Looked up from germline, CDR1 is WNHNN and CDR2 is SYGVQD (reference sequence). CDR3 in amino acids: CASSHADRKNTGELFF. As DNA, the CDR3 is TGCGCCAGCAGCCACGCGGACAGAAAGAACACCGGGGAGCTGTTTTTT.

This rearrangement joins TRBV30 to TRBJ2-3; maybe TRBD1 (5 bases). CDR1 GTSNPN and CDR2 SVGIG come from the germline V gene (reference sequence). The germline V and J ends were trimmed by 5 bases and 5 bases, with 11 bases remaining between them. This CDR3 contains 12 residues. DNA for the CDR3: TGTGCCTGGTTTCAGGGCGGAGATACGCAGTATTTT. Translation gives CAWFQGGDTQYF.

V gene TRBV6-5 combines with J gene TRBJ1-3, with 7 bases lining up with TRBD1. CDR3 length equals 15 residues. Germline values: CDR1 MNHEY, CDR2 SVGAGI. The junction had 3 bases not matched to a gene; V was cut back by 0 bases and J by 4 bases. CDR3 protein: CASSYSGQPGNTIYF. The CDR3 nucleotides read TGTGCCAGCAGTTACTCGGGACAGCCCGGAAACACCATATATTTT.

The V call is TRBV5-1, the J call TRBJ1-1, with 9 positions matching TRBD1. The ends lost 4 bases at V and 1 base at J; junction bases unmatched: 5. The CDR3 runs to 15 residues. CDR1 SGHRS and CDR2 YFSETQ come from the germline V gene. The CDR3 sequence: CASSPRDRENTEAFF. DNA for the CDR3: TGCGCCAGCAGCCCTCGGGACAGGGAGAACACTGAAGCTTTCTTT.

This rearrangement joins TRBV6-5 to TRBJ2-2; 7 bases agree with TRBD1. This CDR3 region has 15 residues. Germline CDR1 MNHEY, CDR2 SVGAGI. After removal of 6 bases from V and 4 bases from J, the junction contained 8 bases not matched to a gene. The CDR3 sequence: CASRQQGTVTGELFF. The CDR3 DNA reads TGTGCCAGCAGACAACAAGGGACAGTCACCGGGGAGCTGTTTTTT.

The CDR3 sequence is CASSSLTGVAGELFF. DNA of the CDR3: TGTGCCAGCAGCTCGTTGACAGGGGTGGCCGGGGAGCTGTTTTTT. This chain connects TRBV11-2 to TRBJ2-2, with 8 nucleotides matching TRBD1. V lost 4 bases, J lost 6 bases, and 7 bases stayed unmatched. This CDR3 is built from 15 residues. CDR1 and CDR2 (germline): SGHAT, FQNNGV.

The genes are TRBV5-1 and TRBJ2-2; TRBD2 matches at 10 bases. Germline CDR1 SGHRS, CDR2 YFSETQ. This CDR3 has 16 residues. With V trimmed by 4 bases and J by 1 base, 4 bases remained unmatched. This chain's CDR3 is CASSTSSGGNTGELFF. DNA of the CDR3: TGCGCCAGCAGCACATCTAGCGGGGGGAACACCGGGGAGCTGTTTTTT.

The rearrangement joins TRBV2 to TRBJ1-5, with TRBD1 identical over 8 bases. The CDR3 runs 20 residues. The germline gives CDR1 SNHLY, CDR2 FYNNEI. V trimming: 4 bases; J trimming: 0 bases; junction bases outside the gene matches: 17. The CDR3 spells CASSGLDRADSIFSNQPQHF. CDR3 nucleotide sequence: TGTGCCAGCAGTGGATTGGACAGGGCTGACTCAATATTTAGCAATCAGCCCCAGCATTTT.

The V call is TRBV1, the J call TRBJ1-2; the D call of TRBD1 is as the table states it, not checked on the DNA. TRBV1 is labeled a pseudogene. This CDR3 comprises 18 residues. CDR3 coding DNA: TGCACCAGCAGCCAAGACACCGCCGGGACAGGGGTTAACTATGGCTACACCTTC. This gives the protein CTSSQDTAGTGVNYGYTF.